The 2 T cell receptor beta chains in this list originate from one sample, sequenced in a study of blood T cells in healthy people across ages. Using a J-beta primer mix together with a sample-barcoded 5' primer, a second PCR was run for roughly 6 to 12 cycles. One entry per CDR3 protein results from TCRdb running MiXCR on the 5' RACE reads. The table includes 1.5 million or so distinct CDR3 sequences, approximately 42% detected once. Sequencing was carried out using blood. The source of these receptors is a woman aged 18-30 years in good health.

This clonotype was observed a handful of times. The chain is built from TRBV12-3 or TRBV12-4 and TRBJ2-7; TRBD2 is a possible D gene (5 bases). The CDR3 consists of 16 residues. The V end lost 5 bases, the J end lost 5 bases, and 22 bases lay between the germline ends. CDR3 sequence (DNA): TGTGCCAGCAGTCCCCAGCCGGGAAGCCTAGTAAACGAGCAGTACTTC. Protein product: CASSPQPGSLVNEQYF.

The rearrangement joins TRBV6-2 or TRBV6-3 to TRBJ2-7; D is unclear. V lost 6 bases, J lost 6 bases, and 9 bases lay in between. The V gene's germline CDR1 is MNHEY and CDR2 SVGEGT. This CDR3 has 11 residues. Here the CDR3 DNA reads TGTGCCAGCAGGGGCAAACCCGAGCAGTACTTC. It translates to CASRGKPEQYF.